Below are 29 T cell receptor beta chains sequenced from a single sample in a study of cytotoxic CD8 clonotypes in ibrutinib-treated CLL (dated by TCRdb to about 2021). In light of the paper, this sample's time point label describes: about a year on ibrutinib. Library creation used the immunoSEQ multiplex PCR assay. What TCRdb holds here is the immuneACCESS table cut down to in-frame rearrangements. Part of the clones is not present; checked against another copy, under half of the missing clones reflect an unresolved V gene, and the others are unexplained. Within this sample are some 200,000 clones, with approximately 75% of them counted one time only. The biggest ten clones account for about an eighth of the sample. This sample comprised PBMCs, obtained after 12 months of ibrutinib treatment. Receptors were obtained from a human donor with chronic lymphocytic leukemia.

This clone was counted a few times. A junction end diverges from the germline sequence, so it may reflect a read error. CDR3 nucleotide sequence: TGCGCCAGCAGCCAAGATGGCAGGAGGTATGCCTACACCTTC. Protein product: CASSQDGRRYAYTF. The rearrangement links TRBV4-1 to TRBJ1-2; D not certain. Germline loops: CDR1 MGHRA, CDR2 YSYEKL. This CDR3 comprises 14 residues.

The V call is TRBV27, the J call TRBJ1-5; D remains ambiguous. The V end was cut by 2 bases, the J end by 6 bases, with 11 bases between. The CDR3 is made up of 14 amino acids. Germline-derived CDR1 and CDR2 are MNHEY and SMNVEV (reference sequence). The CDR3 DNA sequence: TGTGCCAGCAGTTTAAGAAGGGAAGGTCAGCCCCAGCATTTT. Protein product: CASSLRREGQPQHF.

The rearrangement joins TRBV29-1 to TRBJ2-3; tentatively, D is TRBD1 (6 bases). The V end lost 7 bases, the J end lost 5 bases, and 13 bases lay between the germline ends. Germline V gives CDR1 SQVTM, CDR2 ANQGSEA. The CDR3 has 12 amino acids. CDR3 DNA sequence: TGCAGCGCGGGCCAGGGGTTAGATACGCAGTATTTT. It encodes CSAGQGLDTQYF.

The rearrangement links TRBV18 to TRBJ2-1; 14 bases line up with TRBD2. This CDR3 region has 17 residues. With V trimmed by 3 bases and J by 7 bases, 8 bases remained unmatched. Germline CDR1 KGHSH, CDR2 LQKENI. CDR3: CASSPRTSGRNLNEQFF. CDR3 coding DNA: TGTGCCAGCTCACCCCGGACTAGCGGGAGGAATTTGAATGAGCAGTTCTTC.

CDR3 sequence: CASSLSGGAGEQFF. The CDR3 DNA follows: TGCGCCAGCAGCCTTAGCGGGGGGGCCGGTGAGCAGTTCTTC. The chain employs TRBV5-1 and TRBJ2-1, with TRBD2 matching over 11 bases. Germline lookup yields CDR1 SGHRS and CDR2 YFSETQ. CDR3 length: 14 residues. The trim removed 4 bases at V and 9 bases at J, leaving 6 bases unmatched.

The chain employs TRBV5-1 and TRBJ1-6; 7 bases match TRBD1. Trimming cost V 4 bases and J 5 bases; bases outside gene matches: 6. Germline CDR1 SGHRS, CDR2 YFSETQ. The CDR3 has 15 residues. CDR3 DNA sequence: TGCGCCAGCAGCGAGACAGGGCGCGATAATTCACCCCTCCACTTT. It translates to CASSETGRDNSPLHF.

The chain uses TRBV18 and TRBJ2-5, with TRBD1 identical over 9 bases. The V and J ends lost 3 bases and 3 bases, in that order; junction bases with no gene match: 2. The CDR3 extends over 14 amino acids. Looked up from germline, CDR1 is KGHSH and CDR2 is LQKENI. CDR3 nucleotides: TGTGCCAGCTCACCCGACAGGGGGGAAGAGACCCAGTACTTC. Translated: CASSPDRGEETQYF.

Details on this clone: One end of the junction is discordant with germline, which a read error may explain. The V call is TRBV7-7, the J call TRBJ2-7; 13 nucleotides line up with TRBD2. Germline V lookup: CDR1 SSHAT, CDR2 FNYEAQ (reference sequence). The CDR3 runs to 16 residues. As DNA, the CDR3 is TGTGCTAGCAGCACCTACAGGACTAGCGGGAGAGGTGAGCAGTACTTC. It translates to CASSTYRTSGRGEQYF.

V gene TRBV5-1 combines with J gene TRBJ2-7; D unclear. V was pared by 0 bases and J by 5 bases, with 9 bases between. Germline CDR1 SGHRS, CDR2 YFSETQ. The CDR3 contains 13 residues. The CDR3 coding sequence is TGCGCCAGCAGCTTGGCCCCCCCCCACGAGCAGTACTTC. Translating it yields CASSLAPPHEQYF.

A few counts support this clone. The chain joins TRBV4-1 to TRBJ2-1; TRBD1 aligns across 8 bases. CDR3 length equals 15 residues. Germline assignment: CDR1 MGHRA and CDR2 YSYEKL. With 4 bases clipped from V and 7 bases from J, the junction kept 9 bases outside the gene matches. The CDR3 coding sequence is TGCGCCAGCAGCCTCCTGGGACAGGCGAGTAATGAGCAGTTCTTC. It codes for CASSLLGQASNEQFF.

This clone has a single count. This sequence joins TRBV5-1 and TRBJ2-5; D may correspond to TRBD1 or TRBD2 (5 bases each). This CDR3 is built from 14 residues. Germline CDR1 and CDR2: SGHRS and YFSETQ. Trimming left V 0 bases short and J 0 bases short, with 6 bases between. CDR3: CASSLGDHQETQYF. DNA for the CDR3: TGCGCCAGCAGCTTGGGGGACCACCAAGAGACCCAGTACTTC.

For the CDR3, the DNA is TGTGCCAGCAGCCAAGGGACTAGCGGGAGTTATGGGGACACCGGGGAGCTGTTTTTT. Its protein product is CASSQGTSGSYGDTGELFF. This chain joins TRBV4-2 and TRBJ2-2; TRBD2 matches 13 bases. CDR1 and CDR2 from the germline V gene are LGHNA and YNFKEQ. CDR3 length equals 19 residues. Germline trimming cut 1 base from V and 3 bases from J; bases unmatched to any gene: 8.

The rearrangement joins TRBV4-2 to TRBJ2-2, with D tentatively TRBD1 (5 bases). The CDR3 runs to 18 residues. V lost 0 bases, J lost 4 bases, and 18 bases lay in between. The germline CDR1 and CDR2 sequences are LGHNA and YNFKEQ. The CDR3 reads CASSQDPTTALGTGELFF. As DNA, the CDR3 is TGTGCCAGCAGCCAAGATCCTACGACAGCCCTCGGCACCGGGGAGCTGTTTTTT.

This clone was counted only a few times. In DNA form, the CDR3 reads TGCGCCAGCAGTGGGGACACCTACGAGCAGTACTTC. The encoded protein is CASSGDTYEQYF. The rearrangement uses TRBV10-1 and TRBJ2-7, with a possible D match to TRBD1 (6 bases). Germline V lookup: CDR1 WNHNN, CDR2 SYGVQD (reference sequence). The CDR3 consists of 12 residues. The ends were cut back, 4 bases at V and 2 bases at J, with 6 bases in the middle.

The J gene is TRBJ2-7, the V gene TRBV28, with TRBD2 matching 9 bases. V gave up 6 bases and J gave up 6 bases; unmatched junction bases: 12. The CDR3 loop spans 15 amino acids. From germline, CDR1 is MDHEN and CDR2 SYDVKM. CDR3 in amino acids: CASSSEGLAGVEQYF. The CDR3 DNA reads TGTGCCAGCAGCTCGGAGGGACTAGCCGGGGTCGAGCAGTACTTC.

The rearrangement joins TRBV7-9 to TRBJ2-1; the match to TRBD2 covers 11 bases. With 4 bases clipped from V and 5 bases from J, the junction kept 7 bases outside the gene matches. Germline values: CDR1 SEHNR, CDR2 FQNEAQ (reference sequence). This CDR3 region has 16 residues. CDR3 DNA sequence: TGTGCCAGCAGCTACGGGACTAGCGGAACCAACAATGAGCAGTTCTTC. Its protein is CASSYGTSGTNNEQFF.

The genes are TRBV25-1 and TRBJ1-1; 7 bases are shared with TRBD1. The CDR3 covers 14 residues. Looked up from germline, CDR1 is MGHDK and CDR2 is SYGVNS. V trimming: 6 bases; J trimming: 4 bases; junction bases outside the gene matches: 8. CDR3 amino acids: CASSSTGTGTEAFF. The CDR3 bases are TGTGCCAGCAGCTCGACAGGGACGGGCACTGAAGCTTTCTTT.

The V call is TRBV20-1, the J call TRBJ2-7, with D unclear. CDR1 and CDR2 from the germline V gene are DFQATT and SNEGSKA (reference sequence). CDR3 size: 10 residues. The CDR3 reads CSARRLLVCV. The CDR3, as DNA: TGCAGTGCTAGAAGGCTCCTAGTTTGCGTC.

This chain links TRBV5-4 with TRBJ2-7; D is ambiguous. CDR1 is SGHNT, CDR2 YYREEE, per germline (reference sequence). The CDR3 has 13 amino acids. Trimming cost V 0 bases and J 0 bases, with 4 bases left between them. CDR3 protein: CASSLDTSYEQYF. CDR3 coding DNA: TGTGCCAGCAGCTTGGATACCTCCTACGAGCAGTACTTC. Together with reference TRBV5-4 and TRBJ2-7, the CDR3 gives the full variable domain: ETGVTQSPTHLIKTRGQQVTLRCSSQSGHNTVSWYQQALGQGPQFIFQYYREEENGRGNFPPRFSGLQFPNYSSELNVNALELDDSALYLCASSLDTSYEQYFGPGTRLTVT.

V and J are TRBV2 and TRBJ1-1, with D maybe TRBD1 (6 bases). The CDR3 is 16 residues long. Germline V gene sequence: CDR1 SNHLY, CDR2 FYNNEI. Trimming cost V 0 bases and J 4 bases, with 15 bases left between them. CDR3: CASSEALGRGGTEAFF. Written as DNA, the CDR3 is TGTGCCAGCAGTGAAGCACTGGGGAGGGGGGGCACTGAAGCTTTCTTT.

V usage is TRBV11-1 and J usage is TRBJ2-3; TRBD1 matches at 8 bases. CDR3 length equals 14 residues. Trimming took 4 bases from V and 4 from J; bases not matched to a gene: 4. Germline loops: CDR1 SGHAT, CDR2 FQDESV (reference sequence). The CDR3 DNA reads as TGTGCCAGCAGCTGGGGACAGGCAGCAGATACGCAGTATTTT. Its translation is CASSWGQAADTQYF.

V usage is TRBV19 and J usage is TRBJ1-4; D is possibly TRBD1 (5 bases). Per the germline V gene, CDR1 is LNHDA and CDR2 is SQIVND (reference sequence). This CDR3 is 13 amino acids long. Trimming removed 6 bases at V and 7 bases at J, with 12 bases between. CDR3 sequence reads: CASRGLWGEKLFF. CDR3 bases: TGTGCCAGTAGGGGACTGTGGGGTGAAAAACTGTTTTTT.

The J gene is TRBJ2-7, the V gene TRBV4-1; 7 nucleotides line up with TRBD1. The CDR3 is 15 amino acids. Germline values: CDR1 MGHRA, CDR2 YSYEKL. The J segment lost 2 bases and the V segment lost 2 bases, leaving 6 bases of the junction unmatched. CDR3 protein: CASSQRQGDPYEQYF. CDR3 in DNA: TGCGCCAGCAGCCAACGGCAGGGGGACCCCTACGAGCAGTACTTC.

The gene calls are TRBV5-1 and TRBJ1-3, with D unresolved. Per the germline V gene, CDR1 is SGHRS and CDR2 is YFSETQ. The CDR3 length is 14 residues. Trimming shortened V by 0 bases and J by 2 bases, and 6 bases separated the two germline ends. Here the CDR3 reads CASSLEGPGNTIYF. CDR3 sequence (DNA): TGCGCCAGCAGCTTGGAAGGACCTGGAAACACCATATATTTT.

In its sample, this clone was seen once. This rearrangement joins TRBV11-2 to TRBJ2-3, with 7 bases aligning to TRBD1. The length of the CDR3 is 17 residues. Germline trimming cut 1 base from V and 2 bases from J; bases unmatched to any gene: 9. CDR1 and CDR2 from the germline V gene are SGHAT and FQNNGV. Here the CDR3 DNA reads TGTGCCAGCAGCTTAGGGATACAGGGGCTCTCCACAGATACGCAGTATTTT. It yields the protein CASSLGIQGLSTDTQYF.

The chain couples TRBV28 to TRBJ2-7; D gene uncertain. V lost 3 bases to trimming and J lost 3 bases, with 6 bases between them. Germline V lookup: CDR1 MDHEN, CDR2 SYDVKM. The CDR3 contains 12 residues. CDR3 protein: CASSFINYEQYF. The CDR3, as DNA: TGTGCCAGCAGTTTCATAAACTACGAGCAGTACTTC.

Details on this clone: Other nucleotide sequences in the sample specify the same CDR3. The chain combines TRBV6-5 with TRBJ2-7; TRBD2 aligns across 10 bases. With 2 bases clipped from V and 4 bases from J, the junction kept 5 bases outside the gene matches. Germline CDR1 reads MNHEY; CDR2 reads SVGAGI. The CDR3 totals 15 residues. In DNA form, the CDR3 reads TGTGCCAGCAGTTACATAGCGGGAGGTAGTTACGAGCAGTACTTC. Its translation is CASSYIAGGSYEQYF.

This chain links TRBV11-2 with TRBJ1-4, with unresolved D. Trimming shortened V by 2 bases and J by 11 bases, and 12 bases separated the two germline ends. Germline-derived CDR1 and CDR2 are SGHAT and FQNNGV. The CDR3 consists of 13 residues. The CDR3 loop is CASSLFRFDKLFF. CDR3 DNA sequence: TGTGCCAGCAGCTTATTCAGGTTTGATAAACTGTTTTTT.

V is TRBV20-1 and J is TRBJ2-5, with 10 nucleotides matching TRBD2. Germline V gene lookup returns CDR1 DFQATT and CDR2 SNEGSKA (reference sequence). The CDR3 sequence is 11 residues long. The CDR3 protein is CSGLAAETQYF. Here the CDR3 DNA reads TGCAGCGGACTAGCGGCGGAGACCCAGTACTTC.